This is a list of T cell receptor beta chains from one sample in a study of cytomegalovirus exposure and HLA in healthy donors. Repertoires were generated with immunoSEQ multiplex PCR, while TCRdb's copy carries only in-frame clones and drops some. The table has about 130,000 clones, 75% to 85% seen once. The sample consisted of PBMCs. The receptor set was obtained from a man aged 50-59 years in good health and CMV-seronegative. Each CDR3 is given with its conserved first and last residue. The order of the fields is V gene, D gene, clone size, J gene, CDR3 protein, CDR3 DNA. A D gene is named only where the DNA matches it firmly. A row's size may be missing; if present it is once, few, many or a size class.

>TRBV5-8|TRBD1|once|TRBJ2-7
CASNPGTGGREQYF
TGTGCCAGCAACCCCGGGACAGGGGGGCGCGAGCAGTACTTC
>TRBV14|.|once|TRBJ1-5
CASSQDPHRPQHF
TGTGCCAGCAGCCAAGATCCACACAGACCCCAGCATTTT
>TRBV5-1|TRBD2|.|TRBJ2-3
CASSLTGDYTDTQYF
TGCGCCAGCAGCCTAACCGGGGACTACACAGATACGCAGTATTTT
>TRBV27|TRBD2|.|TRBJ2-7
CASSVAPAGGSYEQYF
TGTGCCAGCAGTGTAGCCCCGGCGGGGGGCTCCTACGAGCAGTACTTC
>TRBV29-1|.|.|TRBJ1-2
CSVVGPTRGYTF
TGCAGCGTTGTAGGTCCGACTAGGGGCTACACCTTC
>TRBV11-2|TRBD1|.|TRBJ1-1
CASSLNRGGTEAFF
TGTGCCAGCAGCTTAAACAGGGGGGGCACTGAAGCTTTCTTT
>TRBV6-1|.|.|TRBJ1-1
CASSEMGRDTEAFF
TGTGCCAGCAGTGAAATGGGCAGGGACACTGAAGCTTTCTTT
>TRBV7-2|TRBD2|.|TRBJ2-3
CASSFSGATDTQYF
TGTGCCAGCAGCTTTAGCGGGGCTACAGATACGCAGTATTTT
>TRBV19|.|.|TRBJ2-1
CASSITPQGINEQFF
TGTGCCAGTAGTATTACCCCTCAGGGTATTAATGAGCAGTTCTTC
>TRBV2|.|.|TRBJ2-1
CASEDSYNEQFF
TGTGCCAGCGAGGACAGTTACAATGAGCAGTTCTTC
>TRBV7-3|.|.|TRBJ1-1
CASSYTGNTEAFF
TGTGCCAGCAGCTATACAGGGAACACTGAAGCTTTCTTT
>TRBV9|TRBD2|.|TRBJ2-1
CASSVVSGSNEQFF
TGTGCCAGCAGCGTAGTTAGCGGGAGCAATGAGCAGTTCTTC
>TRBV30|.|.|TRBJ1-2
CAWNRDTGGYTF
TGTGCCTGGAATCGAGACACCGGCGGCTACACCTTC
>TRBV18|.|.|TRBJ1-2
CASSPLSDANYGYTF
TGTGCCAGCTCACCACTTTCAGATGCTAACTATGGCTACACCTTC
>TRBV6-1|.|.|TRBJ2-5
CASCRQPQETQYF
TGTGCCAGCTGTCGACAGCCTCAAGAGACCCAGTACTTC
>TRBV27|TRBD1|.|TRBJ1-6
CASTDRVPFSYNSPLHF
TGTGCCAGCACGGACAGGGTACCCTTCTCCTATAATTCACCCCTCCACTTT
>TRBV19|TRBD1|.|TRBJ1-4
CASSDRVNEKLFF
TGTGCCAGTTCAGACAGGGTGAATGAAAAACTGTTTTTT
>TRBV2|.|.|TRBJ2-1
CASSEASEQFF
TGTGCCAGCAGTGAAGCTAGTGAGCAGTTCTTC
>TRBV5-6|TRBD2|.|TRBJ2-7
CASSLALRGGLNEQYF
TGTGCCAGCAGCTTGGCCTTGCGGGGGGGCTTAAACGAGCAGTACTTC
>TRBV2|TRBD2|.|TRBJ2-5
CATRLAGGEKTQYF
TGTGCCACTAGACTAGCGGGGGGGGAAAAGACCCAGTACTTC
>TRBV4-1|TRBD2|once|TRBJ2-7
CASSQGGGSGGAPHEQYF
TGCGCCAGCAGCCAAGGTGGAGGTAGCGGGGGGGCCCCCCACGAGCAGTACTTC
>TRBV6-1|TRBD1|.|TRBJ2-5
CASSRTGQETQYF
TGTGCCAGCAGTCGGACAGGACAAGAGACCCAGTACTTC
>TRBV2|TRBD1|.|TRBJ1-6
CASLKTGVGSPLHF
TGTGCCAGCTTGAAGACAGGGGTGGGTTCACCCCTCCACTTT
>TRBV6-5|.|.|TRBJ1-2
CASSNGVDSPYGYTF
TGTGCCAGCAGCAACGGGGTTGATTCCCCCTATGGCTACACCTTC
>TRBV6-5|TRBD1|.|TRBJ1-2
CASSSLTGVYGYTF
TGTGCCAGCAGTTCTTTAACAGGGGTCTACGGCTACACCTTC
>TRBV10-2|TRBD2|.|TRBJ2-3
CASIPTSGVTDTQYF
TGCGCCAGCATTCCGACTAGCGGCGTGACAGATACGCAGTATTTT
>TRBV23-1|.|once|TRBJ1-1
CASSQQTLPIHTNTEAFF
TGCGCCAGCAGTCAACAAACCCTTCCTATTCATACGAACACTGAAGCTTTCTTT
>TRBV2|TRBD2|.|TRBJ2-5
CASRGLAGIETQYF
TGTGCCAGCAGGGGACTAGCGGGGATAGAGACCCAGTACTTC
>TRBV4-2|TRBD1|.|TRBJ1-1
CASSPRTGGYTEAFF
TGTGCCAGCAGCCCGCGGACAGGGGGGTACACTGAAGCTTTCTTT
>TRBV7-2|.|.|TRBJ2-1
CASSLDWGPYNEQFF
TGTGCCAGCAGCTTAGACTGGGGCCCCTACAATGAGCAGTTCTTC
>TRBV7-9|TRBD1|.|TRBJ1-3
CASSPTGGQGAGNTIYF
TGTGCCAGCAGCCCTACTGGGGGACAGGGAGCTGGAAACACCATATATTTT
>TRBV30|.|.|TRBJ2-5
CAWSVGEPETQYF
TGTGCCTGGAGTGTAGGGGAACCAGAGACCCAGTACTTC
>TRBV30|.|.|TRBJ1-1
CAWHRGYTEAFF
TGTGCCTGGCATCGGGGATACACTGAAGCTTTCTTT
>TRBV19|.|.|TRBJ1-5
CASSRPRRTSNQPQHF
TGTGCCAGTAGTCGCCCTCGGAGGACTAGCAATCAGCCCCAGCATTTT
>TRBV4-1|.|.|TRBJ2-7
CASSHITGGAYEQYF
TGCGCCAGCAGCCATATTACAGGGGGGGCCTACGAGCAGTACTTC
>TRBV30|.|.|TRBJ1-1
CAGGPFNTEAFF
TGTGCCGGAGGACCGTTTAACACTGAAGCTTTCTTT
>TRBV10-3|.|.|TRBJ1-4
CAIRGERSNEKLFF
TGTGCCATCAGAGGAGAAAGGAGTAATGAAAAACTGTTTTTT
>TRBV10-1|.|.|TRBJ1-1
CASSDQVNTEAFF
TGCGCCAGCAGTGACCAGGTTAACACTGAAGCTTTCTTT
>TRBV11-3|TRBD2|.|TRBJ2-2
CASSLRGGGNTGELFF
TGTGCCAGCAGCTTAAGAGGCGGGGGGAACACCGGGGAGCTGTTTTTT
>TRBV5-6|TRBD1|.|TRBJ1-1
CASSFGTGHMNTEAFF
TGTGCCAGCAGCTTCGGGACAGGGCACATGAACACTGAAGCTTTCTTT
>TRBV5-8|TRBD1|.|TRBJ1-2
CASSLGDRGRGLYGYTF
TGTGCCAGCAGCTTAGGGGACAGGGGGCGAGGACTCTATGGCTACACCTTC
>TRBV2|TRBD2|.|TRBJ2-3
CASIKTSGASTDTQYF
TGTGCCAGCATTAAAACTAGCGGGGCTAGCACAGATACGCAGTATTTT
>TRBV7-2|.|once|TRBJ1-1
CASHRLAYTEAFF
TGTGCCAGCCACAGGTTAGCCTACACTGAAGCTTTCTTT
>TRBV7-9|.|.|TRBJ1-1
CASSFTLKHIEAFF
TGTGCCAGCAGCTTCACCCTTAAACACATCGAAGCTTTCTTT
>TRBV2|TRBD1|.|TRBJ2-1
CASGAGQGQDEQFF
TGTGCCAGCGGCGCGGGACAGGGACAGGATGAGCAGTTCTTC
>TRBV7-8|.|.|TRBJ1-2
CASSPTAWGGNYGYTF
TGTGCCAGCAGCCCCACCGCCTGGGGGGGTAACTATGGCTACACCTTC
>TRBV19|.|.|TRBJ1-5
CASSIDWRGNQPQHF
TGTGCCAGTAGTATAGATTGGAGGGGTAATCAGCCCCAGCATTTT
>TRBV19|TRBD2|.|TRBJ2-1
CASSKGLAGDNEQFF
TGTGCCAGTAGTAAGGGACTAGCGGGGGACAATGAGCAGTTCTTC
>TRBV7-9|.|.|TRBJ2-5
CASSSSAPEEETQYF
TGTGCCAGCAGCTCCTCGGCCCCTGAGGAAGAGACCCAGTACTTC
>TRBV29-1|TRBD1|.|TRBJ1-2
CSVESGTGDVNYGYTF
TGCAGCGTTGAATCCGGGACAGGGGATGTGAACTATGGCTACACCTTC
>TRBV5-4|.|.|TRBJ2-4
CASSDRGAVDIQYF
TGTGCCAGCAGTGACCGGGGGGCTGTGGACATTCAGTACTTC
>TRBV6-5|TRBD1|.|TRBJ1-2
CASRRTGENHYGYTF
TGTGCCAGCAGAAGGACAGGGGAGAACCACTATGGCTACACCTTC